The following is a T cell receptor (beta chain) sequence with its context. The data originate from a study of control samples from healthy donors and cancer patients. TCRdb's copy holds only in-frame clones and misses some; the assay was immunoSEQ multiplex PCR. Of approximately 180,000 clones listed, 91% were seen once; the top ten hold 2%. Germline CDR1 is MNHEY and CDR2 is SMNVEV (reference sequence). This CDR3 spans 16 amino acids. The ends were cut back, 0 bases at V and 5 bases at J, with 16 bases in the middle. The TCR was taken from a middle-aged woman in good health. The sequencing sample was made of blood. The V and J genes are TRBV27 and TRBJ2-5; D is uncertain. The chain's CDR3 is CASSLSWPVDGETQYF. CDR3 DNA: TGTGCCAGCAGTTTATCGTGGCCTGTGGACGGGGAGACCCAGTACTTC.